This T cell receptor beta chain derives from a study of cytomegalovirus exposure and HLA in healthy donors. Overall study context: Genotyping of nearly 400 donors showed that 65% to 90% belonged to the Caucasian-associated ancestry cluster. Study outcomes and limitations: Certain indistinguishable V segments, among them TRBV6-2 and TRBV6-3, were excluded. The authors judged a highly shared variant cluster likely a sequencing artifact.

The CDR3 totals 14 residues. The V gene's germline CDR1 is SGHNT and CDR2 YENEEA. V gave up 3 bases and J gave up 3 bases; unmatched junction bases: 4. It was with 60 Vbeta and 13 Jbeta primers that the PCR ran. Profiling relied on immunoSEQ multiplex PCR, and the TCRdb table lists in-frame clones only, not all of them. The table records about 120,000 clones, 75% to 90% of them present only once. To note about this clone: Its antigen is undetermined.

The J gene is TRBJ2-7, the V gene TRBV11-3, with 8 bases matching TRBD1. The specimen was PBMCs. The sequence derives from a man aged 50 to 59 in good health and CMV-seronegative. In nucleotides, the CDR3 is TGTGCCAGCAGCTTCCAGGGGGCTGACTACGAGCAGTACTTC. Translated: CASSFQGADYEQYF.